This record concerns one TCR beta chain sequence. What it recognizes is unknown. For the second PCR, which ran for roughly 6 to 12 cycles, a sample-barcoded 5' primer and a J-beta primer mix were used. Each of the samples gave a minimum of 3 million paired-end reads that contained CDR3. Via MiXCR, TCRdb re-called the 5' RACE reads, giving one row per CDR3 protein. The sample lists under 700,000 distinct CDR3 sequences; more than 20% were seen once. The amount of total RNA extracted per sample was at least 5 micrograms. V lost 3 bases to trimming and J lost 4 bases; unmatched junction nucleotides: 11. Germline values: CDR1 SGDLS, CDR2 YYNGEE. The CDR3 contains 17 residues. The data originate from a study of blood T cells in healthy people across ages. Regarding the study as a whole: Not knowing donor CMV status may have confounded expanded clonotype changes.

This sample was shared with a second study, whose subject was T cells of mothers and their children. That source reports: Three healthy Caucasian mothers, along with their six children, served as the donors.

V gene TRBV9 combines with J gene TRBJ2-1, with 9 positions matching TRBD2. This clonotype was sampled from a boy younger than 18 in good health. Sequenced input: blood. The CDR3 is CASSADIFSGGYNEQFF. DNA for the CDR3: TGTGCCAGCAGCGCCGATATTTTTAGCGGGGGTTACAATGAGCAGTTCTTC.